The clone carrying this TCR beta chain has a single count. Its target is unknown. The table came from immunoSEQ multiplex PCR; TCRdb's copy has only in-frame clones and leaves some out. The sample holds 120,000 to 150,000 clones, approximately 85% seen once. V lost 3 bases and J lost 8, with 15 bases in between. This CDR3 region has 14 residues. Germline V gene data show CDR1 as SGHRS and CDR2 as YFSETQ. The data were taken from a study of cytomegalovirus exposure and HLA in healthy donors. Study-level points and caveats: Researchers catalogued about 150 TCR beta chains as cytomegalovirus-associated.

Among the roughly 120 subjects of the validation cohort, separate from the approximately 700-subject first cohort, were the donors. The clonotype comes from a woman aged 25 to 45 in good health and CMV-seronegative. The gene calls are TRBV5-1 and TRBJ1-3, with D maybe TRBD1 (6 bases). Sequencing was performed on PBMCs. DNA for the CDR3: TGCGCCAGCAGCTCACTCAGGGGTAGTGACACCATATATTTT. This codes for CASSSLRGSDTIYF.